A selection of T cell receptor beta chains follows, all from one sample in a study of glioma-infiltrating T cells. Using its own MiXCR run on the multiplex PCR reads, TCRdb lists one record per CDR3 protein. The sample includes around 190,000 distinct CDR3 sequences, roughly 45% of them seen just once. The sequenced material came from glioma tissue, nonneoplastic brain tissue, or PBMCs (not recorded which). Source of these receptors: a human donor with low-grade glioma or glioblastoma, undergoing nonglioma brain surgery, or in good health (not recorded which). CDR3s include the opening cysteine and the closing phenylalanine or tryptophan. Fields, in order: V gene, D gene, J gene, clone size, CDR3 protein, CDR3 DNA. A D gene is named only where the DNA matches it firmly. Not every row has a clone size; where given, it reads once, few, many or a size class.

>TRBV20-1|TRBD1|TRBJ2-7|few
CGSGPGQGDEQYF
TGCGGTTCAGGTCCGGGACAGGGGGACGAGCAGTACTTC
>TRBV29-1|TRBD2|TRBJ2-3|NA
CSVGVAGSGTDTQYF
TGCAGCGTTGGGGTAGCGGGAAGTGGCACAGATACGCAGTATTTT
>TRBV5-1|TRBD1|TRBJ2-2|few
CASSLQTGSDTGELFF
TGCGCCAGCAGCTTACAGACAGGGTCCGACACCGGGGAGCTGTTTTTT
>TRBV20-1|NA|TRBJ1-2|many
CSATDRQTNYGYTF
TGCAGTGCTACCGATCGACAGACTAACTATGGCTACACCTTC
>TRBV29-1|NA|TRBJ2-3|NA
CSVDITDKQYF
TGCAGCGTTGATATCACAGATAAGCAGTATTTT
>TRBV6-1|TRBD2|TRBJ2-5|many
CASCPRLAGFQETQYF
TGTGCCAGCTGCCCGCGACTAGCGGGATTTCAAGAGACCCAGTACTTC
>TRBV20-1|TRBD1|TRBJ1-2|many
CSALPGTGGGYTF
TGCAGTGCCCTCCCCGGGACAGGGGGAGGCTACACCTTC
>TRBV3-1|TRBD2|TRBJ2-1|NA
CASSQSGLAGGLSYNEQFF
TGTGCCAGCAGCCAATCCGGACTAGCGGGAGGGTTAAGCTACAATGAGCAGTTCTTC
>TRBV12-3/TRBV12-4|TRBD2|TRBJ2-1|NA
CASSFTSGGGNYNEQFF
TGTGCCAGCAGTTTTACTAGCGGAGGAGGGAACTACAATGAGCAGTTCTTC
>TRBV20-1|NA|TRBJ1-1|many
CSARWGPRNTEAFF
TGCAGTGCTAGGTGGGGACCGCGGAACACTGAAGCTTTCTTT
>TRBV5-6|NA|TRBJ2-1|many
CASSFWWGEQFF
TGTGCCAGCAGCTTCTGGTGGGGTGAGCAGTTCTTC
>TRBV7-2|NA|TRBJ1-6|many
CASSPTVISPLHF
TGTGCCAGCAGCCCCACGGTGATATCACCCCTCCACTTT
>TRBV12-3/TRBV12-4|NA|TRBJ2-1|NA
CASSNLLVRKQFF
TGTGCCAGCAGTAACCTACTTGTTAGGAAGCAGTTCTTC
>TRBV24-1|NA|TRBJ1-1|NA
CATSEAGNKVGAFF
TGTGCCACCAGTGAGGCAGGAAACAAGGTTGGGGCTTTCTTT
>TRBV28|TRBD2|TRBJ2-5|NA
CASSFLSGGKETHYF
TGTGCCAGCAGTTTTCTATCGGGAGGCAAGGAGACCCATTACTTC
>TRBV28|NA|TRBJ1-1|NA
CPSSFRVVNTEAFF
TGTCCCAGCAGTTTCAGGGTGGTGAACACTGAAGCTTTCTTT
>TRBV15|NA|TRBJ2-5|many
CATSRVVVGETQYF
TGTGCCACCAGCAGAGTGGTGGTAGGAGAGACCCAGTACTTC
>TRBV2|NA|TRBJ2-7|NA
CASSLWVGEQYF
TGTGCCAGCAGTCTTTGGGTTGGGGAGCAGTACTTC
>TRBV20-1|NA|TRBJ2-5|many
CSARALTGGETQYF
TGCAGTGCTAGAGCGCTTACCGGTGGGGAGACCCAGTACTTC
>TRBV6-1|NA|TRBJ2-3|many
CASNEAGSTDTQYF
TGTGCCAGCAATGAGGCAGGGAGCACAGATACGCAGTATTTT
>TRBV28|NA|TRBJ2-5|NA
CASRYRFQGRVGETQYF
TGTGCCAGCCGCTACCGATTTCAGGGCAGAGTGGGGGAGACCCAGTACTTC
>TRBV7-9|NA|TRBJ2-1|NA
CASARGTYNEQFF
TGTGCCAGCGCCAGGGGAACCTACAATGAGCAGTTCTTC
>TRBV11-2|NA|TRBJ2-1|NA
CASSPIARVSSYEQFF
TGTGCCAGCAGCCCCATCGCAAGAGTTTCCTCCTACGAGCAGTTCTTC
>TRBV20-1|NA|TRBJ2-1|many
CSARSRDNEQFF
TGCAGTGCTAGATCCCGGGACAATGAGCAGTTCTTC
>TRBV7-9|NA|TRBJ2-7|few
CASSFFLNEQYF
TGTGCCAGCAGCTTCTTCCTTAACGAGCAGTACTTC
>TRBV5-4|NA|TRBJ2-6|once
CASSLPPLGSGAKVLTF
TGTGCCAGCAGCTTGCCCCCCCTGGGCTCTGGGGCCAAGGTCCTGACTTTC
>TRBV28|NA|TRBJ2-7|NA
CASSTSFLASSYEQYF
TGTGCCAGCAGTACTAGCTTTTTAGCGAGCTCCTACGAGCAGTACTTC
>TRBV14|TRBD2|TRBJ2-3|many
CASQAGVITDTQYF
TGTGCCAGCCAAGCGGGAGTGATCACAGATACGCAGTATTTT
>TRBV10-3|NA|TRBJ1-2|many
CAISVSDSVYGYTF
TGTGCCATCAGTGTTTCGGACAGCGTCTATGGCTACACCTTC
>TRBV28|TRBD2|TRBJ2-1|many
CASPPSGRVNNEQFF
TGTGCCAGCCCCCCTAGCGGGAGGGTAAACAATGAGCAGTTCTTC
>TRBV3-1|NA|TRBJ2-3|few
CASSQDSSGVTDTQYF
TGTGCCAGCAGCCAAGATAGTAGCGGAGTCACAGATACGCAGTATTTT
>TRBV19|TRBD1|TRBJ2-2|NA
CASSNRGVATGELFF
TGTGCCAGTAGCAACAGGGGAGTCGCGACCGGGGAGCTGTTTTTT
>TRBV28|TRBD1|TRBJ1-5|NA
CASTLGQGYRHPQHF
TGTGCCAGCACTTTAGGACAGGGGTATCGTCATCCCCAGCATTTT
>TRBV2|TRBD1|TRBJ2-1|NA
CARQGTGGHNEQFF
TGTGCCAGACAAGGGACAGGGGGTCACAATGAGCAGTTCTTC
>TRBV28|TRBD2|TRBJ2-5|many
CASSFLAGGKETQYF
TGTGCCAGCAGTTTTCTAGCGGGAGGCAAGGAGACCCAGTACTTC
>TRBV2|NA|TRBJ2-3|many
CASGTQGTDTQYF
TGTGCCAGTGGGACGCAGGGCACAGATACGCAGTATTTT
>TRBV15|NA|TRBJ1-5|many
CATSREQTNQPQHF
TGTGCCACCAGCAGAGAGCAGACCAATCAGCCCCAGCATTTT
>TRBV24-1|NA|TRBJ2-5|few
CATSDARGSETQYF
TGTGCCACCAGTGATGCCAGGGGCTCGGAGACCCAGTACTTC
>TRBV7-9|NA|TRBJ2-7|NA
CASSLKYEQYF
TGTGCCAGCAGCTTAAAATACGAGCAGTACTTC
>TRBV19|NA|TRBJ1-4|few
CASSIQGTTNEKLFF
TGTGCCAGTAGTATCCAGGGAACAACTAATGAAAAACTGTTTTTT
>TRBV2|NA|TRBJ1-1|few
CASSERAEYTEAFF
TGTGCCAGCAGTGAAAGGGCAGAGTACACTGAAGCTTTCTTT
>TRBV6-4|NA|TRBJ2-7|few
CASSDRPYEQYF
TGTGCCAGCAGTGACAGACCCTACGAGCAGTACTTC
>TRBV28|NA|TRBJ1-5|NA
CASSLHATVGNQPQHF
TGTGCCAGCAGTTTACATGCGACGGTAGGTAATCAGCCCCAGCATTTT